Listed below are T cell receptor beta chains from one sample, sequenced in a study of monozygotic twins with inflammatory bowel disease. TCRdb reprocessed the 5' RACE reads, with one entry per CDR3 protein and no DNA. The listing records approximately 390,000 distinct CDR3 sequences. Source material: blood. The receptor set was obtained from a human donor with ulcerative colitis or Crohn's disease, or a healthy co-twin of an affected twin (not recorded which). The CDR3 runs from the conserved cysteine through the conserved F or W. Fields, in order: J gene, V gene, CDR3 protein.

TRBJ2-1,TRBV6-1,CASRPTETGTSGFF
TRBJ1-5,TRBV7-2,CASSRRSGPGQPQHF
TRBJ2-5,TRBV7-2,CASSLKLAGGTQYF
TRBJ2-7,TRBV27,CASSLSGLQYSYEQYF
TRBJ2-2,TRBV2,CATRYRGTNTGELFF
TRBJ2-7,TRBV5-1,CASGPGTLYEQYF
TRBJ1-4,TRBV5-1,CASSPHPDRVNEKLFF
TRBJ2-5,TRBV27,CASSSGTSPQETQYF
TRBJ2-4,TRBV28,CASSLGLAGRLSKNMQYF
TRBJ1-4,TRBV15,CATSRDLLGGNEKLFF
TRBJ2-2,TRBV28,CASGTGTSGSRGELFF
TRBJ1-1,TRBV20-1,CSARDGAGGTEAFF
TRBJ2-1,TRBV6-2/TRBV6-3,CASTLLAEKDHEQFF
TRBJ2-3,TRBV20-1,CSARGTSGSSDTQYF
TRBJ2-3,TRBV20-1,CSARGLGLSTDTQYF
TRBJ1-5,TRBV5-5,CASSLGDRSNQPQHF
TRBJ1-1,TRBV7-6,CASSFSGVTEAFF
TRBJ1-1,TRBV2,CASTQDRADTEAFF
TRBJ1-3,TRBV7-9,CASSPDSGYRNTIYF
TRBJ2-3,TRBV30,CAWTSGGEYTQYF
TRBJ2-1,TRBV5-1,CASSSSANAGDEQFF
TRBJ2-7,TRBV5-4,CASRDQSLGSYEQYF
TRBJ2-1,TRBV4-2,CASSPPAGGRNEQFF
TRBJ2-3,TRBV7-2,CASSLSGIDTDTQYF
TRBJ2-4,TRBV19,CASSIATFQYF
TRBJ1-2,TRBV15,CATSRDWNGLGFGYTF
TRBJ2-3,TRBV6-2/TRBV6-3,CASSSPRLAGAVDTQYF
TRBJ2-5,TRBV5-4,CATARSGQQETQYF
TRBJ2-7,TRBV5-4,CASSNTGSGTYEQYF
TRBJ1-3,TRBV9,CASSGGTGISGNTIYF
TRBJ2-1,TRBV29-1,CSVEGLAAYNEQFF
TRBJ2-3,TRBV4-3,CASSQDSLGKDTQYF
TRBJ2-7,TRBV4-1,CASSQKYSYEQYF
TRBJ1-5,TRBV12-3/TRBV12-4,CASSLPGRPQHF
TRBJ2-1,TRBV12-3/TRBV12-4,CASNRDPSYNEQFF
TRBJ2-5,TRBV9,CASSPPRGETQYF
TRBJ2-3,TRBV24-1,CATEGGYTDTLYF
TRBJ2-1,TRBV18,CASSPATSQYNEQFF
TRBJ2-1,TRBV5-1,CASSLAPTTGNEQFF
TRBJ2-7,TRBV4-2,CASSQDGSYEQYF
TRBJ2-7,TRBV7-8,CASSTGWAEQYF
TRBJ2-1,TRBV7-3,CASSPPGQTSGGDPGSYNEQFF
TRBJ2-3,TRBV20-1,CSAPRASTDTQYF
TRBJ2-3,TRBV20-1,CSVPRDKFNTDTQYF
TRBJ1-1,TRBV4-1,CASSTQGPTEAFF